This T cell receptor beta chain was recovered during a study of T-cell memory formation after mild COVID-19. Background on the study: TCR clusters showed largely donor specificity. Study results and limitations: Clones shrinking from day 15 to 85 showed even CD4/CD8 mixes; later expanders tilted CD4+. The study found contracting CD4+ clones mainly in CM and EM and contracting CD8+ clones in EMRA.

Using constant-segment primers, 5'RACE produced TCR alpha and TCR beta cDNA libraries carrying sample barcodes and UMIs. TCRdb passed the 5' RACE reads through MiXCR, listing each CDR3 protein once. The data show fewer than 60,000 distinct CDR3 sequences, around a quarter seen once. Germline CDR1 MNHEY, CDR2 SVGAGI. The ends were cut back, 6 bases at V and 4 bases at J, with 11 bases in the middle. This CDR3 is built from 13 residues. A word on this clonotype: Its antigen remains unknown.

Sequencing was done on a sample of PBMCs or a T cell subset sorted from them (not recorded which). The source of this sequence is a man between 18 and 35 years old who had mild COVID-19 (a few samples of this study predate the infection). Cell type and time point are not known. The rearrangement links TRBV6-5 to TRBJ2-3; no reliable D call. CDR3 protein: CASSSAAPDTQYF. The CDR3 DNA reads TGTGCCAGCAGCTCCGCGGCGCCAGATACGCAGTATTTT.